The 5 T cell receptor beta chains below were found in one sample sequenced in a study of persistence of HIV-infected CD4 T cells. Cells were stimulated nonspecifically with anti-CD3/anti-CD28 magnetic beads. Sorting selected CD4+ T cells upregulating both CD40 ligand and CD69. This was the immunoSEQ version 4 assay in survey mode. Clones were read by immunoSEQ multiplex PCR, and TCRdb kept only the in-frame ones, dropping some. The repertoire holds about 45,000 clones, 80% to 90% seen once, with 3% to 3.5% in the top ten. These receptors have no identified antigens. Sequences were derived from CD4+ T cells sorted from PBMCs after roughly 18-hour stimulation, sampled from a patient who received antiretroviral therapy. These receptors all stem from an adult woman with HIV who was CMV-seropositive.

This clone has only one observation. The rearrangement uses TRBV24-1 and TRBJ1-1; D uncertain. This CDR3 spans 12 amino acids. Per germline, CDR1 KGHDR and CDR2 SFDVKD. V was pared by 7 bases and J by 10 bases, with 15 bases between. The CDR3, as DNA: TGTGCCACCAGCGGCGGAGGAACCCGAGCTTTCTTT. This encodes CATSGGGTRAFF.

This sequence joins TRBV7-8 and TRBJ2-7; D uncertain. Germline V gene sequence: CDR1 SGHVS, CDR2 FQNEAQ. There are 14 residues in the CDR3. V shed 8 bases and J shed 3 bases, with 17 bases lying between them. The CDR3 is CASAMPHLSYEQYF. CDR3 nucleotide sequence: TGTGCCAGCGCGATGCCTCACCTGAGCTACGAGCAGTACTTC.

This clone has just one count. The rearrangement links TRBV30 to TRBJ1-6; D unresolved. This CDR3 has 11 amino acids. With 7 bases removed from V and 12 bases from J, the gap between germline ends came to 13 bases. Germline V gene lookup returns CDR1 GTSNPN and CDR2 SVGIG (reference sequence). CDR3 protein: CALDPRGPLHF. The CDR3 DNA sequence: TGTGCCTTGGACCCGCGGGGACCCCTCCACTTT.

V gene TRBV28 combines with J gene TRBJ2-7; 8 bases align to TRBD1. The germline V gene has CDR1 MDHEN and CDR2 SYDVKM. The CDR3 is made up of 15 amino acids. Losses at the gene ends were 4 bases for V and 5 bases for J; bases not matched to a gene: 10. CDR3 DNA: TGTGCCAGCAGTTCACAGAGGGACAGGTTCGACGAGCAGTACTTC. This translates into CASSSQRDRFDEQYF.

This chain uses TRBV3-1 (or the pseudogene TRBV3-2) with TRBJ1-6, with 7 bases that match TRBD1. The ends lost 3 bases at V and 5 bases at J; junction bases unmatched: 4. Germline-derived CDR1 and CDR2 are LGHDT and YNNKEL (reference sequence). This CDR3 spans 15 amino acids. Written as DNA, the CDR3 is TGTGCCAGCAGCCACTCCGGGACAGATAATTCACCCCTCCACTTT. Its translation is CASSHSGTDNSPLHF.